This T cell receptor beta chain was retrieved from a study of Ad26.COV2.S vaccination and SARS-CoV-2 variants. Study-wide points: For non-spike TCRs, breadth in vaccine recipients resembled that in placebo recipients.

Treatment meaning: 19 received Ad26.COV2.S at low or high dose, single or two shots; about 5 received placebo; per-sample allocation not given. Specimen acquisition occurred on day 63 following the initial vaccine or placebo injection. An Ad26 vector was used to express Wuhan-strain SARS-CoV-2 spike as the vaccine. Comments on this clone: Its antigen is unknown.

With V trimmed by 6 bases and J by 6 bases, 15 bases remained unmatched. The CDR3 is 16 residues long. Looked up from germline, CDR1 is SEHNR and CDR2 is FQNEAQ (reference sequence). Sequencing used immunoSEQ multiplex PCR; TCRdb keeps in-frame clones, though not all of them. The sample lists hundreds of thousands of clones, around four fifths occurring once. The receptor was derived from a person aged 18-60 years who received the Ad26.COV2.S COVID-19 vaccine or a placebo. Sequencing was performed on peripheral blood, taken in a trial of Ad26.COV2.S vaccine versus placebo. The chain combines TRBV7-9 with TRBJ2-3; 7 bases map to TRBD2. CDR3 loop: CASSPPPGGKMDTQYF. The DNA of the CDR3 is TGTGCCAGCAGTCCGCCCCCCGGGGGGAAAATGGATACGCAGTATTTT. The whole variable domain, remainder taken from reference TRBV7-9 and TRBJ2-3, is DTGVSQNPRHKITKRGQNVTFRCDPISEHNRLYWYRQTLGQGPEFLTYFQNEAQLEKSRLLSDRFSAERPKGSFSTLEIQRTEQGDSAMYLCASSPPPGGKMDTQYFGPGTRLTVL.